This passage covers 3 T cell receptor beta chains from one sample sequenced in a study of cytomegalovirus exposure and HLA in healthy donors. This PCR relied on a set of 60 Vbeta primers and 13 Jbeta primers. Measured with immunoSEQ multiplex PCR; TCRdb has only the in-frame clones, and not every one. The sample contains approximately 140,000 clones, 78% of which appear only once. Sequencing was done on a sample of PBMCs. The receptors were gathered from a woman in her forties in good health and CMV-seropositive.

In this sample, this clone turned up once. This sequence joins TRBV28 and TRBJ2-2; 10 nucleotides align to TRBD2. The ends lost 4 bases at V and 6 bases at J; junction bases unmatched: 17. CDR1 and CDR2 from the germline V gene are MDHEN and SYDVKM. This CDR3 is 19 amino acids long. The CDR3 nucleotides read TGTGCCAGCAGTTCAATATCCCCAGGAGCGGGAGGGCAGGCCGGGGAGCTGTTTTTT. Protein: CASSSISPGAGGQAGELFF.

The V call is TRBV14, the J call TRBJ1-2, with a possible D match to TRBD1 (6 bases). This CDR3 has 13 residues. V shed 0 bases and J shed 7 bases, with 9 bases lying between them. Germline loops: CDR1 SGHDN, CDR2 FVKESK. The CDR3 protein is CASSQEAGVGYTF. The CDR3 DNA follows: TGTGCCAGCAGCCAAGAGGCAGGGGTTGGCTACACCTTC.

This chain uses TRBV4-1 with TRBJ1-5; 10 positions agree with TRBD1. Germline loops: CDR1 MGHRA, CDR2 YSYEKL. The CDR3 runs to 17 residues. V shed 0 bases, J shed 5 bases, and the junction held 7 bases outside the gene matches. CDR3 amino acids: CASSQEVVDRGDQPQHF. In DNA, the CDR3 is TGCGCCAGCAGCCAAGAGGTGGTGGACAGGGGGGATCAGCCCCAGCATTTT.